A selection of T cell receptor beta chains follows, all from one sample in a study of human T cells and chemical hapten exposure. Each CDR3 protein is one row after TCRdb ran MiXCR on the RACE reads. Found here are about 380,000 distinct CDR3 sequences, 4.8% of them singletons; the top ten hold approximately 2.1%. This sample comprised whole blood, obtained in connection with sensitization to the hapten diphenylcyclopropenone (DPC). Receptors were obtained from a woman aged 45-59 years with alopecia areata. Some clones in this sample may be carry-over from other donors' samples. The CDR3 runs from the conserved cysteine through the conserved F or W. Each record gives: J gene, D gene, V gene, CDR3 length, clone size, CDR3 protein, CDR3 DNA. D genes are given only for firm matches. Clone size appears in some rows only: once, few, many, or a class for an expanded clone.

>TRBJ2-7|TRBD2|TRBV12-5|14|-
CASGASGLGGEQYF
TGTGCTAGTGGCGCCTCGGGACTAGGTGGCGAGCAGTACTTC
>TRBJ2-6|-|TRBV27|17|many
CASSPPIGSSGANVLTF
TGTGCCAGCAGTCCCCCCATAGGCAGCTCTGGGGCCAACGTCCTGACTTTC
>TRBJ2-3|TRBD2|TRBV9|17|many
CASSVEASGSGTDTQYF
TGTGCCAGCAGCGTAGAAGCTAGCGGGAGCGGTACAGATACGCAGTATTTT
>TRBJ1-5|-|TRBV6-1|15|few
CASSGDKTSNQPQHF
TGTGCCAGCAGTGGGGACAAGACAAGCAATCAGCCCCAGCATTTT
>TRBJ1-4|-|TRBV7-2|15|many
CASSLVKAINEKLFF
TGTGCCAGCAGCTTAGTTAAGGCCATCAATGAAAAACTGTTTTTT
>TRBJ2-1|TRBD2|TRBV4-3|18|many
CASSQGSGLADSYNEQFF
TGCGCCAGCAGCCAAGGAAGTGGTCTAGCGGATTCCTACAATGAGCAGTTCTTC
>TRBJ1-3|-|TRBV28|15|few
CASSPESQSSHTIYF
TGTGCCAGCAGCCCAGAGAGCCAGTCCTCGCACACCATATATTTT
>TRBJ2-5|-|TRBV24-1|15|many
CATSDPAGTGETQYF
TGTGCCACCAGTGACCCAGCAGGGACCGGAGAGACCCAGTACTTC
>TRBJ1-1|-|TRBV18|13|many
CASSMGIQAEAFF
TGTGCCAGCTCAATGGGGATACAGGCTGAAGCTTTCTTT
>TRBJ1-1|-|TRBV2|10|few
CASTLTEAFF
TGTGCCAGCACGCTCACTGAAGCTTTCTTT
>TRBJ1-1|-|TRBV20-1|13|many
CSASPRGNTEAFF
TGCAGTGCTAGTCCCAGGGGGAACACTGAAGCTTTCTTT
>TRBJ1-1|TRBD1|TRBV5-5|12|many
CASSWTGEEAFF
TGTGCCAGCAGCTGGACAGGGGAAGAAGCTTTCTTT
>TRBJ2-6|TRBD1|TRBV12-3/TRBV12-4|15|many
CASSPTGTGANVLTF
TGTGCCAGCAGTCCGACAGGGACTGGGGCCAACGTCCTGACTTTC
>TRBJ2-3|TRBD1|TRBV2|16|many
CASSGMTGEEADTQYF
TGTGCCAGCAGTGGGATGACAGGGGAAGAGGCAGATACGCAGTATTTT
>TRBJ2-5|-|TRBV7-8|14|many
CASSSWGDQETQYF
TGTGCCAGCAGCTCCTGGGGAGACCAAGAGACCCAGTACTTC
>TRBJ1-3|TRBD1|TRBV5-6|13|many
CASSLVGTDTIYF
TGTGCCAGCAGCTTGGTTGGGACAGACACCATATATTTT
>TRBJ2-1|-|TRBV11-2|13|many
CASSPGINNEQFF
TGTGCCAGCAGCCCCGGGATTAACAATGAGCAGTTCTTC
>TRBJ2-6|-|TRBV11-1|24|many
CASSLRGTPGRLPSLGSGANVLTF
TGTGCCAGCAGCTTACGGGGAACTCCGGGACGGCTGCCTTCGCTGGGCTCTGGGGCCAACGTCCTGACTTTC
>TRBJ1-1|-|TRBV7-6|13|-
CASSLGPMAEAFF
TGTGCCAGCAGCTTAGGACCGATGGCTGAAGCTTTCTTT
>TRBJ2-1|TRBD2|TRBV2|15|-
CARGRKGTSIDEQFF
TGTGCCAGAGGACGGAAGGGGACTAGCATCGATGAGCAGTTCTTC
>TRBJ2-7|-|TRBV4-2|15|-
CASSHPGVADYEQYF
TGTGCCAGCAGCCACCCGGGAGTAGCGGATTACGAGCAGTACTTC
>TRBJ2-1|-|TRBV24-1|11|many
CATSDLREQFF
TGTGCCACCAGTGATTTGAGGGAGCAGTTCTTC
>TRBJ1-5|-|TRBV9|16|many
CASSVVRGGRNQPQHF
TGTGCCAGCAGCGTAGTGAGAGGGGGACGCAATCAGCCCCAGCATTTT
>TRBJ2-5|-|TRBV6-6|14|many
CASSLLGAGETQYF
TGTGCCAGCAGTTTATTAGGGGCTGGGGAGACCCAGTACTTC
>TRBJ1-1|-|TRBV3-1|14|many
CASSQARVREKAFF
TGTGCCAGCAGCCAAGCTAGGGTCAGGGAAAAAGCTTTCTTT
>TRBJ2-5|-|TRBV5-6|15|-
CASSPLAGGAETQYF
TGTGCCAGCAGCCCCCTCGCCGGAGGGGCCGAGACCCAGTACTTC
>TRBJ2-3|-|TRBV2|13|-
CASRPGSTDTQYF
TGTGCCAGCAGGCCGGGAAGCACAGATACGCAGTATTTT
>TRBJ2-6|TRBD1|TRBV10-3|17|few
CASRGGTGALGANVLTF
TGTGCCTCCCGGGGTGGGACAGGGGCTCTTGGGGCCAACGTCCTGACTTTC
>TRBJ2-3|TRBD1|TRBV6-5|15|-
CASSFTGGSTDTQYF
TGTGCCAGCAGTTTTACAGGGGGATCCACAGATACGCAGTATTTT
>TRBJ1-5|-|TRBV7-9|14|few
CASSPDYSNQPQHF
TGTGCCAGCAGCCCTGATTATAGCAATCAGCCCCAGCATTTT
>TRBJ2-7|-|TRBV14|15|-
CASSQGGAAIYEQYF
TGTGCCAGCAGCCAAGGGGGCGCAGCAATCTACGAGCAGTACTTC
>TRBJ2-3|-|TRBV20-1|13|-
CSARMVARDTQYF
TGCAGTGCTAGAATGGTAGCAAGAGATACGCAGTATTTT
>TRBJ2-5|-|TRBV3-1|13|-
CASSLSKGETQYF
TGTGCCAGCAGCCTATCCAAGGGAGAGACCCAGTACTTC
>TRBJ2-7|TRBD1|TRBV7-6|14|many
CASSPGTGPYEQYF
TGTGCCAGCTCACCCGGGACAGGGCCCTACGAGCAGTACTTC
>TRBJ2-3|-|TRBV10-2|17|-
CASSEGAGVQGTDTQYF
TGCGCCAGCAGTGAGGGTGCCGGGGTGCAGGGCACAGATACGCAGTATTTT
>TRBJ1-2|-|TRBV12-3/TRBV12-4|14|many
CASSLAQTNYGYTF
TGTGCCAGCAGTTTAGCGCAGACCAACTATGGCTACACCTTC
>TRBJ2-5|TRBD1|TRBV7-6|14|few
CASSALDRGETQYF
TGTGCCAGCAGCGCCCTGGACAGGGGGGAGACCCAGTACTTC
>TRBJ2-3|-|TRBV4-1|15|few
CASSQGDGVTDTQYF
TGCGCCAGCAGCCAAGGGGATGGGGTGACAGATACGCAGTATTTT
>TRBJ2-2|-|TRBV7-3|13|few
CASSPVGTGELFF
TGTGCCAGCAGCCCCGTCGGCACCGGGGAGCTGTTTTTT
>TRBJ2-3|-|TRBV3-1|12|few
CASSQGEAFRYF
TGTGCCAGCAGCCAAGGGGAAGCGTTTCGGTATTTT
>TRBJ2-1|-|TRBV28|16|many
CASSPFRGARGTEQFF
TGTGCCAGCAGTCCCTTTCGAGGGGCCCGTGGTACGGAGCAGTTCTTC
>TRBJ1-2|TRBD1|TRBV7-6|15|-
CASSPKPGQGYGYTF
TGTGCCAGCAGCCCGAAACCGGGACAGGGCTATGGCTACACCTTC